These 15 T cell receptor beta chains were all obtained from the same sample, sequenced in a study of human T cells and chemical hapten exposure listed by TCRdb under 2021. Total RNA was extracted from unfractionated whole blood that had been collected in Tempus Blood RNA tubes. The library was produced with 5' RACE. The data were produced on an Illumina MiSeq. TCRdb reanalyzed the raw reads on its own, using fastp at Q25 for trimming and MiXCR for clone calling, and kept in-frame beta chains. Rows are combined by CDR3 protein, so each entry shows the most common genes and DNA. This sample holds about 80,000 distinct CDR3 sequences; about a sixth were observed only once. Over 6.5% of the sample is in the top ten clones. These receptors were collected from a female donor in good health.

The rearrangement uses TRBV6-1 and TRBJ2-5, with D perhaps given as TRBD1 or TRBD2 (5 bases each). Trimming cost V 6 bases and J 2 bases, with 16 bases left between them. This CDR3 is 15 amino acids long. The V gene's germline CDR1 is MNHNS and CDR2 SASEGT. The CDR3 here is CASRARERGQETQYF. The DNA for the CDR3 is TGTGCCAGCAGGGCCAGGGAAAGAGGGCAAGAGACCCAGTACTTC.

The gene calls are TRBV7-2 and TRBJ1-5; the D is unclear. The germline V and J ends were trimmed by 3 bases and 1 base, with 7 bases remaining between them. The CDR3 runs to 14 residues. Germline CDR1 is SGHTA and CDR2 is FQGNSA. The CDR3 nucleotides read TGTGCCAGCAGCTTCGACCAGAGCAATCAGCCCCAGCATTTT. This encodes CASSFDQSNQPQHF.

The gene calls are TRBV9 and TRBJ2-5, with TRBD2 matching over 8 bases. The V gene end was trimmed by 0 bases and the J gene end by 7 bases; junction bases not matched to a gene: 8. Looked up from germline, CDR1 is SGDLS and CDR2 is YYNGEE. The CDR3 runs to 15 residues. The CDR3 DNA follows: TGTGCCAGCAGCGTAGACGGGGGGGCCGGTGCGACCCAGTACTTC. Translated, it gives CASSVDGGAGATQYF.

CDR3 nucleotide sequence: TGTGCCAGCAGTGAACCCGGCAGGGGGCTTCTTATCGGGGAGCTGTTTTTT. Its translation: CASSEPGRGLLIGELFF. The chain has TRBV6-1 and TRBJ2-2; 8 bases line up with TRBD1. Trimming at V came to 2 bases and at J to 7 bases, leaving 12 bases not matched to a gene. The CDR3 length is 17 residues. Germline CDR1 is MNHNS and CDR2 is SASEGT.

This clonotype has at least ten counts. The rearrangement uses TRBV20-1 and TRBJ1-1; no clear D gene. Between the trimmed V and J ends, which lost 3 bases and 2 bases, there was a span of 4 bases. From germline, CDR1 is DFQATT and CDR2 SNEGSKA (reference sequence). CDR3 size: 11 residues. CDR3 sequence (DNA): TGCAGTGCTAGTAGTAACACTGAAGCTTTCTTT. This gives the protein CSASSNTEAFF.

This clonotype was seen a few times. V and J are TRBV12-3 or TRBV12-4 and TRBJ2-2; weak D call: TRBD2 (5 bases). V lost 7 bases and J 6 bases, leaving 9 bases between the germline ends. This CDR3 is built from 12 residues. CDR3 DNA sequence: TGTGCCAGCAAGGCGGGTCCCGGGGAGCTGTTTTTT. Its translation is CASKAGPGELFF.

The chain joins TRBV6-2 or TRBV6-3 to TRBJ2-4, with D unclear. The V gene's germline CDR1 is MNHEY and CDR2 SVGEGT. This CDR3 spans 14 amino acids. Trimming took 6 bases from V and 6 from J, leaving 15 bases between them. The CDR3 bases are TGTGCCAGCAGAAAAGGTGTGGATACAAACATTCAGTACTTC. It codes for CASRKGVDTNIQYF.

V and J are TRBV10-3 and TRBJ2-7, with TRBD2 matching 7 bases. Germline V lookup: CDR1 ENHRY, CDR2 SYGVKD. V shed 3 bases, J shed 7 bases, and the junction held 0 bases outside the gene matches. The CDR3 is made up of 11 amino acids. The CDR3 nucleotides are TGTGCCATCAGTGACGGGGGGGAGCAGTACTTC. It translates to CAISDGGEQYF.

The rearrangement uses TRBV20-1 and TRBJ1-1; D is unresolved. Germline V CDR1 and CDR2: DFQATT, SNEGSKA (reference sequence). V lost 0 bases, J lost 11 bases, and 13 bases lay in between. The CDR3 is made up of 12 amino acids. The chain's CDR3 is CSARDRWLPAFF. In nucleotides, the CDR3 is TGCAGTGCTAGAGACAGGTGGCTCCCGGCTTTCTTT.

The chain employs TRBV2 and TRBJ2-7, with 12 bases identical to TRBD2. The V gene end was trimmed by 1 base and the J gene end by 3 bases; junction bases not matched to a gene: 4. From germline, CDR1 is SNHLY and CDR2 FYNNEI. This CDR3 has 16 residues. This CDR3 reads CASSEGLAGANYEQYF. The CDR3 coding sequence is TGTGCCAGCAGTGAAGGACTAGCGGGAGCAAACTACGAGCAGTACTTC.

CDR3 bases: TGTGCCAGCAGCTTGGGGGTGAACCACAATGAGCAGTTCTTC. Its translation is CASSLGVNHNEQFF. V usage is TRBV5-8 and J usage is TRBJ2-1; D ambiguous. Trimming shortened V by 0 bases and J by 5 bases, and 9 bases separated the two germline ends. The V gene's germline CDR1 is SGHTS and CDR2 YDEGEE. CDR3 size: 14 residues.

The chain recombines TRBV6-5 with TRBJ1-3, with TRBD1 matching 7 bases. Germline CDR1 is MNHEY and CDR2 is SVGAGI. V dropped 0 bases and J dropped 4; count of bases not matched to a gene: 9. The length of the CDR3 is 17 residues. The CDR3 loop reads CASSYSPPGQRGNTIYF. CDR3 nucleotides: TGTGCCAGCAGTTACTCCCCCCCGGGACAGAGAGGAAACACCATATATTTT.

There are a few counts of this clonotype. The chain employs TRBV7-9 and TRBJ2-7, with a tentative D call TRBD1 (6 bases). The CDR3 extends over 14 amino acids. V was cut by 5 bases and J by 0 bases, with 11 bases left in between. The germline CDR1 and CDR2 sequences are SEHNR and FQNEAQ (reference sequence). The CDR3 region has the DNA TGTGCCAGCAGCCTCTGGACAGTCTCCTACGAGCAGTACTTC. Its translation is CASSLWTVSYEQYF.

In this sample, this clonotype turned up a few times. J is TRBJ1-3 and V is TRBV24-1; TRBD1 agrees at 9 bases. The V and J ends lost 3 bases and 0 bases, in that order; junction bases with no gene match: 5. The CDR3 has 17 residues. CDR1 and CDR2 (germline): KGHDR, SFDVKD. CDR3 nucleotide sequence: TGTGCCACCAGTGATGGGGACAGGGCGAGCTCTGGAAACACCATATATTTT. Protein product: CATSDGDRASSGNTIYF.

This clonotype showed up just a few times. V gene TRBV7-8 combines with J gene TRBJ1-2, with D unclear. This CDR3 contains 19 residues. Trimming stripped 1 base from V and 7 bases from J, with 28 bases between. Per the germline V gene, CDR1 is SGHVS and CDR2 is FQNEAQ. The CDR3 loop is CASSLETVWNGVSVGGYTF. CDR3 nucleotide sequence: TGTGCCAGCAGCTTAGAAACAGTTTGGAACGGGGTATCTGTGGGTGGCTACACCTTC.